This is a list of T cell receptor beta chains from one sample in a study of neurological immune-mediated disorders. TCRdb fed the 5' RACE reads into MiXCR, producing one record per CDR3 protein. The sample contains roughly 71,000 distinct CDR3 sequences, 3.5% to 5% of which appear only once. Material: PBMCs. The source is a man aged 25 to 45 with multiple sclerosis. Both conserved end residues are part of each CDR3. The D gene is left open where the match is weak. Only some rows state a clone size, as once, few, many or a class for expanded clones.

size: many
V: TRBV7-8
D: TRBD1
J: TRBJ2-7
DNA: TGTGCCAGCACCCCAGGGGGACACTCCTACGAGCAGTACTTC
CDR3: CASTPGGHSYEQYF

size: many
V: TRBV5-1
D: NA
J: TRBJ2-3
DNA: TGCGCCAGCAGCTATGGTGGCAGAGGTGGCACAGATACGCAGTATTTT
CDR3: CASSYGGRGGTDTQYF

size: many
V: TRBV5-6
D: TRBD2
J: TRBJ2-1
DNA: TGTGCCAGCAGCACAGCGGGGGGCCCCCCCGAGCAGTTCTTC
CDR3: CASSTAGGPPEQFF

size: many
V: TRBV7-8
D: TRBD2
J: TRBJ2-1
DNA: TGTGCCAGCAACCAACCCCTTCTAGCGGGGACTGAGCAGTTCTTC
CDR3: CASNQPLLAGTEQFF

size: many
V: TRBV12-3/TRBV12-4
D: NA
J: TRBJ2-5
DNA: TGTGCCAGCAGTTTACTCCTCAGGGATCAAGAGACCCAGTACTTC
CDR3: CASSLLLRDQETQYF

size: many
V: TRBV5-5
D: TRBD1
J: TRBJ2-1
DNA: TGTGCCAGCAGCTGGTACTCGGACAGGGGCTACAATGAGCAGTTCTTC
CDR3: CASSWYSDRGYNEQFF

size: many
V: TRBV5-6
D: TRBD1
J: TRBJ1-2
DNA: TGTGCCAGCAGCTCCGTACAAACAGGGGGCCTTTTAATCGATTACTATGGCTACACCTTC
CDR3: CASSSVQTGGLLIDYYGYTF

size: NA
V: TRBV10-3
D: TRBD1
J: TRBJ2-7
DNA: TGTGCCATCAGTGACGTAACAGGGGCCTACGAGCAGTACTTC
CDR3: CAISDVTGAYEQYF

size: many
V: TRBV7-8
D: NA
J: TRBJ1-2
DNA: TGTGCCAGCGGTGGGAGAGGCGTAGGCTACACCTTC
CDR3: CASGGRGVGYTF

size: many
V: TRBV7-7
D: TRBD2
J: TRBJ2-5
DNA: TGTGCCAGCACCCCGGGGGGGTTATTTGGAGAGACCCAGTACTTC
CDR3: CASTPGGLFGETQYF

size: many
V: TRBV20-1
D: NA
J: TRBJ2-7
DNA: TGCAGTGCTAGAGAGGCGCAGGGGCCTTCCTACGAGCAGTACTTC
CDR3: CSAREAQGPSYEQYF

size: many
V: TRBV10-3
D: NA
J: TRBJ2-1
DNA: TGTGCCACGCAGGACGGACGGGGGAATGAGCAGTTCTTC
CDR3: CATQDGRGNEQFF

size: many
V: TRBV9
D: NA
J: TRBJ1-3
DNA: TGTGCCAGCAGCGTAGAAGGAAACACCATATATTTT
CDR3: CASSVEGNTIYF

size: many
V: TRBV6-5
D: TRBD1
J: TRBJ1-6
DNA: TGTGCCAGCAGGACGGGACAGCCTTATAATTCACCCCTCAACTTT
CDR3: CASRTGQPYNSPLNF

size: many
V: TRBV3-1
D: TRBD2
J: TRBJ2-5
DNA: TGTGCCAGCAGCCAAGACTGGCTAGCGGGAGAGACCCAGTACTTC
CDR3: CASSQDWLAGETQYF

size: many
V: TRBV5-1
D: NA
J: TRBJ2-3
DNA: TGCGCCAGCAGCTTGGGTGGGCCGGGTGCAGATACGCAGTATTTT
CDR3: CASSLGGPGADTQYF

size: many
V: TRBV10-3
D: NA
J: TRBJ2-2
DNA: TGTGCCATCAGCCTCGACAGGCCCACCGGGGAGCTGTTTTTT
CDR3: CAISLDRPTGELFF

size: many
V: TRBV5-1
D: TRBD1
J: TRBJ2-7
DNA: TGCGCCAGCAGCTTGGGACAGGGGGCGATCAGCCACGAGCAGTACTTC
CDR3: CASSLGQGAISHEQYF

size: many
V: TRBV5-1
D: NA
J: TRBJ1-1
DNA: TGCGCCAGCAGCTTGGCCCGGGGAAACACTGAAGCTTTCTTT
CDR3: CASSLARGNTEAFF

size: many
V: TRBV5-1
D: NA
J: TRBJ2-1
DNA: TGCGCCAGCAGCTTGGGCAGTTTGGAGAAGGGCAATGAGCAGTTCTTC
CDR3: CASSLGSLEKGNEQFF

size: many
V: TRBV6-6
D: TRBD1
J: TRBJ1-1
DNA: TGTGCCAGCACCAAGACAGGGGGGAACACTGAAGCTTTCTTT
CDR3: CASTKTGGNTEAFF

size: many
V: TRBV20-1
D: NA
J: TRBJ2-1
DNA: TGCAGTGCTAGAGTCGTCCAGGAGCAGTTCTTC
CDR3: CSARVVQEQFF

size: few
V: TRBV20-1
D: TRBD1
J: TRBJ1-2
DNA: TGCAGTGCTAGACCCCCAGGGGGGTCAACAATATATGGCTACACCTTC
CDR3: CSARPPGGSTIYGYTF

size: NA
V: TRBV3-1
D: TRBD2
J: TRBJ2-5
DNA: TGTGCCAGCACACTAGCGGGAGAAGAGACCCAGTACTTC
CDR3: CASTLAGEETQYF

size: many
V: TRBV5-6
D: TRBD1
J: TRBJ2-7
DNA: TGTGCCAGCAGCTTTGGGACAGGTTTCTATTGGTACTTC
CDR3: CASSFGTGFYWYF

size: many
V: TRBV5-1
D: NA
J: TRBJ2-1
DNA: TGTGCCAGCAGCTTGGGGGGTTACAATGAGCAGTTCTTC
CDR3: CASSLGGYNEQFF

size: NA
V: TRBV6-1
D: NA
J: TRBJ1-5
DNA: TGTGCCGTGGCGGGATGGGGCAATCAGCCCCAGCATTTT
CDR3: CAVAGWGNQPQHF

size: many
V: TRBV7-2
D: NA
J: TRBJ2-7
DNA: TGTGCCAGCAGCTTAGATGTATCTTTTGGGTCCTACGAGCAGTACTTC
CDR3: CASSLDVSFGSYEQYF

size: many
V: TRBV3-1
D: NA
J: TRBJ2-5
DNA: TGTGCCAGCAGCCGGGGGGGACAGGCCTTGACCCAGTACTTC
CDR3: CASSRGGQALTQYF

size: many
V: TRBV9
D: NA
J: TRBJ2-5
DNA: TGTGCCAGCAGCGGGGGAACGACGCTGACCCAGTACTTC
CDR3: CASSGGTTLTQYF

size: many
V: TRBV20-1
D: TRBD2
J: TRBJ2-1
DNA: TGCAGTGCTAGGTCCGGGACTAGCGGGGGGCACTACAATGAGCAGTTCTTC
CDR3: CSARSGTSGGHYNEQFF

size: few
V: TRBV3-1
D: NA
J: TRBJ1-1
DNA: TGTGCCAGCAGCCAGGCGACCACTGAAGCTTTCTTT
CDR3: CASSQATTEAFF

size: many
V: TRBV7-2
D: NA
J: TRBJ2-1
DNA: TGTGCCAGCAGCCGGTCTGATGGGGGCGTTGAGCAGTTCTTC
CDR3: CASSRSDGGVEQFF

size: many
V: TRBV20-1
D: TRBD1
J: TRBJ2-2
DNA: TGCAGTGCTACAGGGACAGCGAACACCGGGGAGCTGTTTTTT
CDR3: CSATGTANTGELFF

size: many
V: TRBV11-2
D: NA
J: TRBJ2-7
DNA: TGTGCCAGCAGCTCCTGGACTGAATACGAGCAGTACTTC
CDR3: CASSSWTEYEQYF

size: many
V: TRBV20-1
D: TRBD2
J: TRBJ2-3
DNA: TGCAGTGCTAGGGGACTAGCTATAGCGCAGTATTTT
CDR3: CSARGLAIAQYF

size: many
V: TRBV5-1
D: TRBD2
J: TRBJ2-4
DNA: TGCGCCAGCAGCTTAGCGGGGGGCTCCTTGAACATTCAGTACTTC
CDR3: CASSLAGGSLNIQYF

size: many
V: TRBV3-1
D: TRBD1
J: TRBJ1-1
DNA: TGTGCCAGCAGCGGTGGGGACAGTCGGAGCACTGAAGCTTTCTTT
CDR3: CASSGGDSRSTEAFF

size: many
V: TRBV7-9
D: NA
J: TRBJ2-7
DNA: TGTGCCAGCAGCTTAGGAGGGGGCGAGCAGTACTTC
CDR3: CASSLGGGEQYF

size: many
V: TRBV29-1
D: NA
J: TRBJ2-1
DNA: TGCAGCGTTGATATGGGATACAATGAGCAGTTCTTC
CDR3: CSVDMGYNEQFF

size: many
V: TRBV7-9
D: TRBD1
J: TRBJ2-7
DNA: TGTGCCAGCAGCTTAGGGACAGGATACGAGCAGTACTTC
CDR3: CASSLGTGYEQYF